Each of the 24 T cell receptor beta chains below was sequenced from the same sample in a study of T cell responses to AZD1222 COVID-19 vaccine. Method: immunoSEQ multiplex PCR; TCRdb's copy keeps in-frame clones and lacks some. Here the sample spans around 120,000 clones, 80% to 95% being singletons. Specimen: peripheral blood, collected 28 days after the second AZD1222 dose. All receptors come from an adult who received the AZD1222 COVID-19 vaccine.

The genes are TRBV6-2 or TRBV6-3 and TRBJ1-5; D ambiguous. This CDR3 is built from 14 residues. With 6 bases removed from V and 0 bases from J, the gap between germline ends came to 9 bases. From germline, CDR1 is MNHEY and CDR2 SVGEGT. The CDR3: CASSPFNSNQPQHF. CDR3 nucleotide sequence: TGTGCCAGCAGCCCCTTTAATAGCAATCAGCCCCAGCATTTT.

This clone was recorded only once. This chain joins TRBV6-4 and TRBJ1-5; D might be TRBD1 (5 bases). Germline lookup yields CDR1 MRHNA and CDR2 SNTAGT. Between the trimmed V and J ends, which lost 0 bases and 8 bases, there was a span of 8 bases. There are 13 residues in the CDR3. The CDR3 sequence: CASSDSAGEPQHF. In DNA form, the CDR3 reads TGTGCCAGCAGTGACTCGGCGGGGGAGCCCCAGCATTTT.

This rearrangement joins TRBV4-1 to TRBJ2-1; 9 bases are shared with TRBD2. The CDR3 has 16 amino acids. V lost 0 bases, J lost 7 bases, and 7 bases stayed unmatched. Germline V gene lookup returns CDR1 MGHRA and CDR2 YSYEKL. The CDR3 spells CASSQDIAGVWNEQFF. The CDR3 DNA reads TGCGCCAGCAGCCAAGATATAGCGGGAGTTTGGAATGAGCAGTTCTTC.

This chain connects TRBV2 to TRBJ2-5, with TRBD2 identical over 9 bases. The CDR3 contains 14 residues. Germline V CDR1 and CDR2: SNHLY, FYNNEI. Losses at the gene ends were 8 bases for V and 5 bases for J; bases not matched to a gene: 9. The DNA for the CDR3 is TGTGCCAGCGATAGCCTAGCGGGACAGGAGACCCAGTACTTC. This gives the protein CASDSLAGQETQYF.

The chain has TRBV28 and TRBJ1-1; 7 bases are shared with TRBD1. The CDR3 extends over 12 amino acids. After removal of 8 bases from V and 10 bases from J, the junction contained 10 bases not matched to a gene. Germline-derived CDR1 and CDR2 are MDHEN and SYDVKM. DNA of the CDR3: TGTGCCAGCTATATCCAGGGGGGGCTAGCTTTCTTT. Amino acid sequence: CASYIQGGLAFF.

This chain uses TRBV6-2 or TRBV6-3 with TRBJ1-1, with D tentatively TRBD1 (5 bases). CDR1 is MNHEY and CDR2 is SVGEGT in the germline V gene. V lost 6 bases to trimming and J lost 1 base, with 12 bases between them. The CDR3 length is 14 residues. CDR3 DNA: TGTGCCAGCAGACCTTCAGACAGGAACACTGAAGCTTTCTTT. This translates into CASRPSDRNTEAFF.

The genes are TRBV7-2 and TRBJ1-2, with 9 bases matching TRBD1. Trimming at V came to 1 base and at J to 6 bases, leaving 6 bases not matched to a gene. The CDR3 consists of 15 residues. Germline loops: CDR1 SGHTA, CDR2 FQGNSA. The DNA of the CDR3 is TGTGCCAGCAGCTTAGTGGACAGGGGATGGGATGGCTACACCTTC. Its translation is CASSLVDRGWDGYTF.

Here the CDR3 reads CASRVQYNEKLFF. The CDR3 DNA reads as TGTGCCAGCAGGGTGCAGTATAACGAAAAACTGTTTTTT. The rearrangement uses TRBV27 and TRBJ1-4, with D hard to call. The V end lost 6 bases, the J end lost 8 bases, and 13 bases lay between the germline ends. This CDR3 comprises 13 residues. The germline V gene has CDR1 MNHEY and CDR2 SMNVEV (reference sequence).

V and J are TRBV9 and TRBJ2-3; D possibly corresponds to TRBD2 (5 bases). Germline assignment: CDR1 SGDLS and CDR2 YYNGEE. V was shortened by 2 bases and J by 4 bases, with 14 bases between the two germline ends. This CDR3 region has 15 residues. CDR3 residues: CASSVRAGESDTQYF. Written as DNA, the CDR3 is TGTGCCAGCAGCGTCCGAGCCGGGGAATCAGATACGCAGTATTTT.

The V call is TRBV12-3 or TRBV12-4, the J call TRBJ2-5; D unclear. V was trimmed by 3 bases and J by 7 bases, leaving 6 bases between them. The CDR3 is 11 residues long. The DNA of the CDR3 is TGTGCCAGCAGTTTCGATGGGACCCAGTACTTC. Its protein product is CASSFDGTQYF.

The chain couples TRBV5-5 to TRBJ2-1; 8 bases match TRBD1. This CDR3 is built from 14 residues. Germline trimming cut 0 bases from V and 7 bases from J; bases unmatched to any gene: 3. Germline V gene data show CDR1 as SGHKS and CDR2 as YYEKEE (reference sequence). Here the CDR3 DNA reads TGTGCCAGCAGCTTGGACAGGGGGTGGAATGAGCAGTTCTTC. It encodes CASSLDRGWNEQFF.

The chain uses TRBV29-1 and TRBJ1-2; D unresolved. This CDR3 is built from 14 residues. V was shortened by 1 base and J by 1 base, with 10 bases between the two germline ends. CDR1 is SQVTM, CDR2 ANQGSEA, per germline. The CDR3 coding sequence is TGCAGCGTTGAAGGCCAGGAGGTTAACTATGGCTACACCTTC. This sequence encodes CSVEGQEVNYGYTF.

The V call is TRBV21-1, the J call TRBJ1-3. TRBV21-1 constitutes a pseudogene. The CDR3 is 17 residues long. CDR3 region: CASSKNQDDYSGNTIYF. DNA of the CDR3: TGTGCCAGCAGCAAGAATCAGGATGACTACTCTGGAAACACCATATATTTT.

The chain is built from TRBV19 and TRBJ2-1, with TRBD2 matching over 8 bases. With V trimmed by 4 bases and J by 3 bases, 5 bases remained unmatched. Germline CDR1 reads LNHDA; CDR2 reads SQIVND (reference sequence). The CDR3 runs to 15 residues. Here the CDR3 DNA reads TGTGCCAGTAGTACCCGGGGGGGTCGCTACAATGAGCAGTTCTTC. Residues: CASSTRGGRYNEQFF.

This sequence joins TRBV4-2 and TRBJ1-6; no clear D. This CDR3 has 15 amino acids. V was shortened by 0 bases and J by 10 bases, with 13 bases between the two germline ends. The germline V gene has CDR1 LGHNA and CDR2 YNFKEQ. CDR3 bases: TGTGCCAGCAGCCAAGAGCGAACCGGAGGGTCACCCCTCCACTTT. Translating it yields CASSQERTGGSPLHF.

The genes are TRBV30 and TRBJ2-1; 7 bases are a match to TRBD2. CDR3 length: 14 residues. The J segment lost 3 bases and the V segment lost 5 bases, leaving 7 bases of the junction unmatched. Germline V lookup: CDR1 GTSNPN, CDR2 SVGIG (reference sequence). CDR3 loop: CAWGAGVDYNEQFF. The CDR3, as DNA: TGTGCCTGGGGGGCGGGAGTCGACTACAATGAGCAGTTCTTC.

This clone was observed once. The chain recombines TRBV29-1 with TRBJ1-2; no clear D gene. The germline gives CDR1 SQVTM, CDR2 ANQGSEA. The V end was cut by 2 bases, the J end by 8 bases, with 12 bases between. The CDR3 covers 12 residues. The CDR3, as DNA: TGCAGCGTTGAAACACAGACATACGGCTACACCTTC. It encodes CSVETQTYGYTF. The full variable domain, in which reference TRBV29-1 and TRBJ1-2 provide the parts outside the CDR3, is SAVISQKPSRDICQRGTSLTIQCQVDSQVTMMFWYRQQPGQSLTLIATANQGSEATYESGFVIDKFPISRPNLTFSTLTVSNMSPEDSSIYLCSVETQTYGYTFGSGTRLTVV.

CDR3 nucleotide sequence: TGTGCCAGCAGCGTTGTAGAGGGGTACGAGCAGTACTTC. Encoded protein: CASSVVEGYEQYF. The rearrangement links TRBV5-4 to TRBJ2-7; D is perhaps TRBD1 or TRBD2 (5 bases each). The CDR3 has 13 residues. Germline CDR1 reads SGHNT; CDR2 reads YYREEE (reference sequence). Trimming removed 4 bases at V and 4 bases at J, with 12 bases between.

The chain couples TRBV27 to TRBJ2-7; tentatively, D is TRBD2 (6 bases). V was pared by 5 bases and J by 3 bases, with 17 bases between. Germline values: CDR1 MNHEY, CDR2 SMNVEV (reference sequence). CDR3 length: 15 amino acids. The CDR3 DNA reads TGTGCCAGCAGTCCCCGGAGGGTAGAAGACTACGAGCAGTACTTC. Translating gives CASSPRRVEDYEQYF.

As DNA, the CDR3 is TGTGCCAGCAGTGAACGGGGGACTAGCGGGAGTCTTGGCGAGCAGTACTTC. Translated: CASSERGTSGSLGEQYF. The chain has TRBV2 and TRBJ2-7; TRBD2 matches 14 bases. Germline lookup yields CDR1 SNHLY and CDR2 FYNNEI. V shed 2 bases and J 6 bases; nucleotides not matched to a gene: 9. The CDR3 extends over 17 amino acids.

This clone was found a few times. The chain is built from TRBV2 and TRBJ1-6; unclear D gene. Deletions cut 3 bases from V and 7 bases from J, with 10 bases between. The CDR3 consists of 14 residues. Germline loops: CDR1 SNHLY, CDR2 FYNNEI. DNA for the CDR3: TGTGCCAGCAGTGATACGGGAGGGAATTCACCCCTCCACTTT. Translated: CASSDTGGNSPLHF. Complete variable domain (other parts from reference TRBV2 and TRBJ1-6): EPEVTQTPSHQVTQMGQEVILRCVPISNHLYFYWYRQILGQKVEFLVSFYNNEISEKSEIFDDQFSVERPDGSNFTLKIRSTKLEDSAMYFCASSDTGGNSPLHFGNGTRLTVT.

The chain recombines TRBV28 with TRBJ1-1; D is undetermined. CDR1 and CDR2 from the germline V gene are MDHEN and SYDVKM. V was trimmed by 8 bases and J by 5 bases, leaving 18 bases between them. CDR3 length equals 14 residues. CDR3 region: CASPPPGRNTEAFF. CDR3 coding DNA: TGTGCCAGCCCGCCCCCCGGCCGGAATACTGAAGCTTTCTTT.

The CDR3 loop is CASRPPYRETQYF. The CDR3 DNA reads as TGTGCCAGCAGGCCCCCATACCGGGAGACCCAGTACTTC. V gene TRBV27 combines with J gene TRBJ2-5; unclear D gene. V lost 6 bases, J lost 5 bases, and 13 bases lay in between. The germline V gene has CDR1 MNHEY and CDR2 SMNVEV (reference sequence). The CDR3 has 13 amino acids.

The chain uses TRBV7-2 and TRBJ2-7, with a possible D match to TRBD1 (6 bases). Germline V lookup: CDR1 SGHTA, CDR2 FQGNSA. Trimming took 1 base from V and 4 from J, leaving 11 bases between them. The CDR3 runs 14 residues. The CDR3 coding sequence is TGTGCCAGCAGCTTAGGACAGGAGAGGTACGAGCAGTACTTC. Protein: CASSLGQERYEQYF.